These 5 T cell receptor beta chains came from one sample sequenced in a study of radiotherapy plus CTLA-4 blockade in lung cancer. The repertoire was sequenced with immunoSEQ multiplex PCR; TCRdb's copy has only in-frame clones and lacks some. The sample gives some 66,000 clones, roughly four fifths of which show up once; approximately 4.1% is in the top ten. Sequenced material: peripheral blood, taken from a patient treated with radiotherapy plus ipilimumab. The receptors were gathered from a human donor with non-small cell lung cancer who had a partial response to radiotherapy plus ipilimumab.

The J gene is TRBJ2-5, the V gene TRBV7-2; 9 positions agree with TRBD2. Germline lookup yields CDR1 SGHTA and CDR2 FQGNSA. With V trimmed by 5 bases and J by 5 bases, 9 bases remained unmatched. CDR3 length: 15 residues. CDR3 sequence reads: CASSPLEAGGETQYF. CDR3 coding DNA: TGTGCCAGCAGCCCGCTGGAGGCGGGGGGGGAGACCCAGTACTTC.

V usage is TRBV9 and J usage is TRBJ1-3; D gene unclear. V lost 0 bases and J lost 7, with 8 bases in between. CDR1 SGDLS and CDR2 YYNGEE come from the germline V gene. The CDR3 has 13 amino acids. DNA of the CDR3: TGTGCCAGCAGCGTAGGGGCCGCTAACACCATATATTTT. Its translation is CASSVGAANTIYF.

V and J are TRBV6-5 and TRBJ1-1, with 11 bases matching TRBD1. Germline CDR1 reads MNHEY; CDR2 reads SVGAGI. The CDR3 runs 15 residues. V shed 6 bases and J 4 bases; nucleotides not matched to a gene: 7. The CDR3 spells CASRGTGTGGTEAFF. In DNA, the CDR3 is TGTGCCAGCAGGGGGACCGGGACAGGGGGCACTGAAGCTTTCTTT.

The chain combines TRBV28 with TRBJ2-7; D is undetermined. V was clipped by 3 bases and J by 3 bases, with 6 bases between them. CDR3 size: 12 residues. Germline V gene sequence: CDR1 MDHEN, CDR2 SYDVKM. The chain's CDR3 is CASSFQNYEQYF. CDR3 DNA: TGTGCCAGCAGTTTCCAGAACTACGAGCAGTACTTC.

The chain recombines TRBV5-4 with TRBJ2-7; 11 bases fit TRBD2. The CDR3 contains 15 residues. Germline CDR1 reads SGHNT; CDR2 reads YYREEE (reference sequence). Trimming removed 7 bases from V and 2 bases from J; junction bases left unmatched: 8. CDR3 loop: CASAASGRLPYEQYF. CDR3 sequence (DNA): TGTGCCAGCGCGGCTAGCGGGAGGCTACCCTACGAGCAGTACTTC. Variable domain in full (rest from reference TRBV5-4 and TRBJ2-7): ETGVTQSPTHLIKTRGQQVTLRCSSQSGHNTVSWYQQALGQGPQFIFQYYREEENGRGNFPPRFSGLQFPNYSSELNVNALELDDSALYLCASAASGRLPYEQYFGPGTRLTVT.